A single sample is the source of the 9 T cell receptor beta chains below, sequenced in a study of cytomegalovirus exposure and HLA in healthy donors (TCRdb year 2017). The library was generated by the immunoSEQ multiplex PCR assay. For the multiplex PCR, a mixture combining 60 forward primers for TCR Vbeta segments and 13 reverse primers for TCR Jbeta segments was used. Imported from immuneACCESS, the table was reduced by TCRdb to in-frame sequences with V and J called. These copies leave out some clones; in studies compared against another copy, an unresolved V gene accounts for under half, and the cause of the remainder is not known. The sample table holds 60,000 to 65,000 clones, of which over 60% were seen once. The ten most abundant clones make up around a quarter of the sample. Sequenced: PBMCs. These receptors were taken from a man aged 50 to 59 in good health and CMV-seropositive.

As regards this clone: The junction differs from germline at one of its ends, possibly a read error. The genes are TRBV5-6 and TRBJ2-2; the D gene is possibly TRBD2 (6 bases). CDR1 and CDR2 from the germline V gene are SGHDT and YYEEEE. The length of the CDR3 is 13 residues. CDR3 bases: TGTGCCAGCAGCCCTTACTTCGACGGGGGGCTGTTTTTT. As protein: CASSPYFDGGLFF. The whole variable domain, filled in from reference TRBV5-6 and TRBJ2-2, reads DAGVTQSPTHLIKTRGQQVTLRCSPKSGHDTVSWYQQALGQGPQFIFQYYEEEERQRGNFPDRFSGHQFPNYSSELNVNALLLGDSALYLCASSPYFDGGLFFGEGSRLTVL.

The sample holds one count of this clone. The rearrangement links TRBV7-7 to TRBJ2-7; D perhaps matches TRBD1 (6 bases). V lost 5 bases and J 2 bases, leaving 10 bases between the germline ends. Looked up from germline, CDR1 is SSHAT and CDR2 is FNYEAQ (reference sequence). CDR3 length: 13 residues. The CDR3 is CASSRGQAYEQYF. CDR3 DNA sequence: TGTGCCAGCAGCCGGGGACAAGCCTACGAGCAGTACTTC.

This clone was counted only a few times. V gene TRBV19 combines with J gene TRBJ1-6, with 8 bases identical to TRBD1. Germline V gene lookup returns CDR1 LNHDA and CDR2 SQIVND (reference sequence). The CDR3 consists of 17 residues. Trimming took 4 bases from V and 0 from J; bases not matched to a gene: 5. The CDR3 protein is CASSTRGPSSYNSPLHF. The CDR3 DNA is TGTGCCAGTAGTACCAGGGGGCCGAGCTCCTATAATTCACCCCTCCACTTT.

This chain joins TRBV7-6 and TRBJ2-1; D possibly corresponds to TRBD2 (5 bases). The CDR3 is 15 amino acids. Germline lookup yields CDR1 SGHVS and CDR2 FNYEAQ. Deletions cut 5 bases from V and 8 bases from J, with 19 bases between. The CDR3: CASSQDWAGRDEQFF. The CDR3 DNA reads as TGTGCCAGCAGCCAGGACTGGGCTGGAAGGGATGAGCAGTTCTTC.

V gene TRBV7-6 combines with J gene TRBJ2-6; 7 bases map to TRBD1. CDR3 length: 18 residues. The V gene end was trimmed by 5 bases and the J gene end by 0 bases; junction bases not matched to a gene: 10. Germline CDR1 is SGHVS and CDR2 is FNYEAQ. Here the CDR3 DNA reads TGTGCCAGCAGCCCCCGACAGGGCTATTACTCTGGGGCCAACGTCCTGACTTTC. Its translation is CASSPRQGYYSGANVLTF.

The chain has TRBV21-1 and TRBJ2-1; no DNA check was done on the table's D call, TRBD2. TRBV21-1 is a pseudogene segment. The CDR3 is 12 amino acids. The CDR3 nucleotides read TGTGCCAGCAGCAAAGGCGCGCATGAGCAGTTCTTC. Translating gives CASSKGAHEQFF.

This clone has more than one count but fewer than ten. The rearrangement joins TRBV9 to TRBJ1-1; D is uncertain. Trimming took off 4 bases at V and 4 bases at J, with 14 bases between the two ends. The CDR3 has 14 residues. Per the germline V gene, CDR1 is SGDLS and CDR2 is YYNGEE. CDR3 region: CASSPGGLVTEAFF. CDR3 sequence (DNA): TGTGCCAGCAGCCCCGGAGGGCTGGTCACTGAAGCTTTCTTT. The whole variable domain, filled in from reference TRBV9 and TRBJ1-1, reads DSGVTQTPKHLITATGQRVTLRCSPRSGDLSVYWYQQSLDQGLQFLIQYYNGEERAKGNILERFSAQQFPDLHSELNLSSLELGDSALYFCASSPGGLVTEAFFGQGTRLTVV.

CDR3 protein: CAGNRELNEKLFF. DNA of the CDR3: TGTGCCGGAAACAGGGAACTTAATGAAAAACTGTTTTTT. The V call is TRBV19, the J call TRBJ1-4; weak D call: TRBD1 (6 bases). The CDR3 is made up of 13 amino acids. CDR1 is LNHDA, CDR2 SQIVND, per germline (reference sequence). The ends were cut back, 11 bases at V and 4 bases at J, with 14 bases in the middle.

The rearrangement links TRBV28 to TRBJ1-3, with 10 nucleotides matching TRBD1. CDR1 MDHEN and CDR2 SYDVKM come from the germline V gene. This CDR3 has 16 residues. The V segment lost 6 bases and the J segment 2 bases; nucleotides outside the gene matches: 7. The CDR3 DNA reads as TGTGCCAGCAGCCAACACGGACAGGGGGCTGGAAACACCATATATTTT. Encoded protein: CASSQHGQGAGNTIYF.